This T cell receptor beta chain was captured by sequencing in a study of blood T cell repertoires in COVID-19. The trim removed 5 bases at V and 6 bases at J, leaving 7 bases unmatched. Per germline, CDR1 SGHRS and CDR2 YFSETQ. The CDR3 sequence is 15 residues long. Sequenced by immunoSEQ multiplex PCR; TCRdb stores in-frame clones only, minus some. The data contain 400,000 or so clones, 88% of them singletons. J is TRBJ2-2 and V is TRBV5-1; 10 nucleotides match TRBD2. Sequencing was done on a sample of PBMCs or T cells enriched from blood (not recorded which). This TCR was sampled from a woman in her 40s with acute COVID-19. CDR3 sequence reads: CASSFGSGGPGELFF. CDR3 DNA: TGCGCCAGCAGTTTCGGTAGCGGGGGGCCCGGGGAGCTGTTTTTT.